This T cell receptor beta chain derives from a study of neurological immune-mediated disorders. Whole-study results and caveats: None of the CDR3 amino acid sequences of expanded clones were shared across subjects, and this suggested private repertoires in all groups.

The time point is: technical triplicate 3. The sorted libraries drew on some 930,000 T cells that were CD4+ or CD8+. 5'RACE with 10-nucleotide random UMIs generated the cDNA. TCRdb reprocessed the 5' RACE reads with MiXCR, giving one entry per CDR3 protein. The data contain some 30,000 distinct CDR3 sequences, roughly 16% of them singletons. Germline CDR1 is SGHVS and CDR2 is FQNEAQ. Between the trimmed V and J ends, which lost 4 bases and 8 bases, there was a span of 12 bases. This CDR3 comprises 13 residues. This clonotype has ten or more counts. Its antigen is still unknown. The sequence was collected from a female donor with HTLV-1-associated myelopathy (HAM/TSP). The genes are TRBV7-8 and TRBJ2-1; D unresolved. Material: CD4+ T cells from blood. In DNA, the CDR3 is TGTGCCAGCAGCTCCCTTGGGTCCTATGAGCAGTTCTTC. Its translation: CASSSLGSYEQFF. The variable domain in full, completed from reference TRBV7-8 and TRBJ2-1, reads GAGVSQSPRYKVAKRGQDVALRCDPISGHVSLFWYQQALGQGPEFLTYFQNEAQLDKSGLPSDRFFAERPEGSVSTLKIQRTQQEDSAVYLCASSSLGSYEQFFGPGTRLTVL.